A selection of T cell receptor beta chains follows, all from one sample in a study of spatial heterogeneity in lung cancer. TCRdb used MiXCR to reprocess the 5' RACE reads, holding one entry per CDR3 protein. The table lists 20,000 to 30,000 distinct CDR3 sequences, 8.8% of them singletons. The sequencing used lung tumor tissue, collected at surgery. Source of these receptors: a male donor with early-stage non-small cell lung cancer. Each CDR3 is given with its conserved first and last residue. A D gene is named only where the DNA matches it firmly. The listing skips clone size in some rows; elsewhere it reads once, few, many or a size class.

J,size,V,D,CDR3,DNA
TRBJ1-1,many,TRBV18,NA,CASSPRPENTEAFF,TGTGCCAGCTCACCGCGACCAGAGAACACTGAAGCTTTCTTT
TRBJ2-5,many,TRBV7-2,NA,CASSLGRGSGTQETQYF,TGTGCCAGCAGCTTAGGGAGGGGAAGCGGCACTCAAGAGACCCAGTACTTC
TRBJ1-4,many,TRBV9,NA,CASSVGGAGEKLFF,TGTGCCAGCAGCGTAGGAGGGGCGGGAGAAAAACTGTTTTTT
TRBJ2-4,many,TRBV7-8,NA,CASSRGAVKNIQYF,TGTGCCAGCAGTAGGGGGGCGGTCAAAAACATTCAGTACTTC
TRBJ2-5,many,TRBV28,NA,CASSYSGAQETQYF,TGTGCCAGCAGTTATTCAGGGGCCCAAGAGACCCAGTACTTC
TRBJ2-2,many,TRBV28,NA,CASSLRGTGELFF,TGTGCCAGCAGTTTAAGGGGCACCGGGGAGCTGTTTTTT
TRBJ2-5,many,TRBV3-1,NA,CASSLTVGRGAQETQYF,TGTGCCAGCAGCCTCACTGTGGGCAGGGGAGCCCAAGAGACCCAGTACTTC
TRBJ1-4,many,TRBV28,TRBD1,CASSLPSGTGDEKLFF,TGTGCCAGCAGTTTACCCTCCGGGACAGGGGATGAAAAACTGTTTTTT
TRBJ1-5,many,TRBV10-3,NA,CAISEQGLDQPQHF,TGTGCCATCAGTGAGCAGGGTCTGGATCAGCCCCAGCATTTT
TRBJ2-7,many,TRBV6-2/TRBV6-3,NA,CASRTGENEQYF,TGTGCCAGCAGAACTGGGGAGAACGAGCAGTACTTC
TRBJ2-7,many,TRBV5-1,NA,CASSFGGQRYEQYF,TGCGCCAGCAGCTTTGGGGGCCAGAGGTACGAGCAGTACTTC
TRBJ1-1,few,TRBV7-9,NA,CASSLTQNTEAFF,TGTGCCAGCAGCTTGACTCAGAACACTGAAGCTTTCTTT
TRBJ2-7,many,TRBV15,TRBD2,CATSRGGTSNSYEQYF,TGTGCCACCAGCAGAGGAGGGACTAGCAACTCCTACGAGCAGTACTTC
TRBJ2-4,many,TRBV5-8,NA,CAIPERGLKNIQYF,TGTGCCATCCCAGAGAGGGGCCTTAAAAACATTCAGTACTTC
TRBJ2-3,few,TRBV7-3,TRBD2,CASSWGLAGVGDTQYF,TGTGCCAGCAGCTGGGGACTAGCGGGGGTCGGAGATACGCAGTATTTT
TRBJ2-5,few,TRBV15,NA,CATSRDTVRGETQYF,TGTGCCACCAGCAGAGATACCGTCAGAGGAGAGACCCAGTACTTC
TRBJ1-4,NA,TRBV28,TRBD1,CASSSGQQNEKLFF,TGTGCCAGCAGCTCGGGACAGCAGAATGAAAAACTGTTTTTT
TRBJ1-6,many,TRBV9,NA,CASSVDGDNSPLHF,TGTGCCAGCAGCGTAGATGGGGATAATTCACCCCTCCACTTT
TRBJ2-7,NA,TRBV7-9,NA,CASSRTGVLYPTEQYF,TGTGCCAGCAGCAGAACGGGGGTCTTGTATCCTACGGAGCAGTACTTC
TRBJ2-7,NA,TRBV14,TRBD1,CASSQLGTGGHEQYF,TGTGCCAGCAGCCAGCTAGGGACAGGGGGCCACGAGCAGTACTTC
TRBJ1-6,NA,TRBV7-8,NA,CASSPLVGSPLHF,TGTGCCAGCAGCCCGCTCGTTGGTTCACCCCTCCACTTT
TRBJ2-2,once,TRBV6-1,TRBD1,CASRSGTGDTGELFF,TGTGCCAGCAGATCCGGGACAGGGGACACCGGGGAGCTGTTTTTT
TRBJ2-2,many,TRBV5-3,NA,CARSLRPEGTGELFF,TGTGCCAGAAGCTTGAGGCCAGAAGGCACCGGGGAGCTGTTTTTT
TRBJ1-4,few,TRBV2,TRBD1,CASRPDRGGEKLFF,TGTGCCAGCAGGCCGGACAGGGGAGGTGAAAAACTGTTTTTT
TRBJ2-7,many,TRBV5-5,TRBD1,CASRHDRASYEQYF,TGTGCCAGCAGACACGACAGGGCCTCCTACGAGCAGTACTTC
TRBJ1-6,many,TRBV5-6,NA,CASSLLGRGNSPLHF,TGTGCCAGCAGCTTGCTAGGAAGAGGGAATTCACCCCTCCACTTT
TRBJ2-1,many,TRBV7-2,NA,CASSLLGELYNEQFF,TGTGCCAGCAGCCTCCTTGGGGAGCTATACAATGAGCAGTTCTTC
TRBJ1-5,few,TRBV3-1,TRBD1,CASSQTGGSDQPQHF,TGTGCCAGCAGCCAGACAGGGGGGTCGGATCAGCCCCAGCATTTT
TRBJ2-1,many,TRBV20-1,TRBD2,CSARVSSGGAGSYNEQFF,TGCAGTGCTAGAGTATCTAGCGGGGGGGCTGGCTCCTACAATGAGCAGTTCTTC
TRBJ1-4,many,TRBV7-8,NA,CASSLESYTNEKLFF,TGTGCCAGCAGCTTAGAGTCTTACACTAATGAAAAACTGTTTTTT
TRBJ2-7,many,TRBV9,NA,CASSVAPAYEQYF,TGTGCCAGCAGCGTAGCTCCCGCCTACGAGCAGTACTTC
TRBJ2-6,many,TRBV4-1,NA,CASSQAGAVLTF,TGCGCCAGCAGCCAAGCAGGCGCTGTCCTGACTTTC
TRBJ2-7,many,TRBV5-1,NA,CASSLGTLPYEQYF,TGCGCCAGCAGCTTGGGGACACTCCCCTACGAGCAGTACTTC
TRBJ2-2,few,TRBV3-1,NA,CASSQLLGANTGELFF,TGTGCCAGCAGCCAGCTTTTGGGCGCGAACACCGGGGAGCTGTTTTTT
TRBJ2-2,few,TRBV7-2,NA,CASSSTPGATGELFF,TGTGCCAGCAGCTCAACCCCGGGGGCCACCGGGGAGCTGTTTTTT
TRBJ2-3,NA,TRBV5-1,NA,CASSWLADSADTQYF,TGCGCCAGCAGCTGGTTAGCGGACTCGGCAGATACGCAGTATTTT
TRBJ2-3,many,TRBV4-2,TRBD2,CASSTSGGTDTQYF,TGTGCCAGCTCGACTAGCGGGGGCACAGATACGCAGTATTTT
TRBJ1-1,medium-sized,TRBV28,NA,CASSSAGTVNTEAFF,TGTGCCAGCAGTTCCGCCGGGACGGTGAACACTGAAGCTTTCTTT
TRBJ2-7,NA,TRBV28,TRBD2,CASSETSGRYEQYF,TGTGCCAGCAGTGAAACTAGCGGGCGTTACGAGCAGTACTTC
TRBJ2-1,medium-sized,TRBV5-1,TRBD2,CASSLAGLAGGRSYNEQFF,TGCGCCAGCAGCTTGGCCGGACTAGCGGGAGGGCGTTCCTACAATGAGCAGTTCTTC
TRBJ2-3,many,TRBV28,NA,CATGLSTDTQYF,TGTGCCACTGGGCTCAGCACAGATACGCAGTATTTT
TRBJ1-4,NA,TRBV14,TRBD1,CASSPSGTGPEKLFF,TGTGCCAGCAGCCCATCCGGGACAGGACCCGAAAAACTGTTTTTT
TRBJ2-7,many,TRBV4-3,TRBD2,CASSARLAGGEQYF,TGCGCCAGCAGCGCCCGACTAGCGGGAGGCGAGCAGTACTTC
TRBJ1-1,NA,TRBV4-2,NA,CASRLQGYTEAFF,TGTGCCAGCAGGCTACAGGGATACACTGAAGCTTTCTTT
TRBJ2-3,many,TRBV5-1,NA,CASSLRGTSTDTQYF,TGCGCCAGCAGCTTGAGGGGAACTAGCACAGATACGCAGTATTTT
TRBJ1-5,few,TRBV28,NA,CASSFGQLDQPQHF,TGTGCCAGCAGTTTTGGACAGTTAGATCAGCCCCAGCATTTT
TRBJ2-5,few,TRBV20-1,NA,CSARGRETQYF,TGCAGTGCTAGGGGGAGAGAGACCCAGTACTTC
TRBJ2-5,medium-sized,TRBV7-6,NA,CASSLASSWGEETQYF,TGTGCCAGCAGCTTAGCGTCATCTTGGGGAGAAGAGACCCAGTACTTC
TRBJ2-7,medium-sized,TRBV2,TRBD1,CASTDRVAYEQYF,TGTGCCAGCACTGACAGGGTCGCCTACGAGCAGTACTTC
TRBJ2-1,many,TRBV29-1,NA,CSARPRGNEQFF,TGCAGCGCAAGACCGAGAGGGAATGAGCAGTTCTTC
TRBJ2-3,many,TRBV20-1,TRBD1,CSAYRGDTQYF,TGCAGTGCTTACAGGGGGGATACGCAGTATTTT
TRBJ2-1,few,TRBV27,NA,CASSLKRTYNEQFF,TGTGCCAGCAGTTTAAAGCGGACCTACAATGAGCAGTTCTTC
TRBJ2-7,medium-sized,TRBV12-3/TRBV12-4,NA,CASSSPDRGYEQYF,TGTGCCAGCAGTTCCCCCGACCGGGGCTACGAGCAGTACTTC
TRBJ1-6,few,TRBV15,TRBD1,CATSSRAGGSSPLHF,TGTGCCACCAGCTCAAGGGCAGGGGGCTCGTCACCCCTCCACTTT
TRBJ2-7,many,TRBV27,TRBD2,CAIRLAGAVNEQYF,TGTGCCATACGACTAGCGGGAGCCGTCAACGAGCAGTACTTC
TRBJ2-5,many,TRBV20-1,NA,CSATPGPGKETQYF,TGCAGTGCTACCCCGGGACCCGGAAAAGAGACCCAGTACTTC
TRBJ2-1,few,TRBV6-5,NA,CASSRRALGGEQFF,TGTGCCAGCAGCCGCAGGGCGCTGGGAGGTGAGCAGTTCTTC
TRBJ2-3,NA,TRBV21-1,NA,CASSKWDSQGSTDTQYF,TGTGCCAGCAGCAAATGGGACAGTCAAGGGAGCACAGATACGCAGTATTTT